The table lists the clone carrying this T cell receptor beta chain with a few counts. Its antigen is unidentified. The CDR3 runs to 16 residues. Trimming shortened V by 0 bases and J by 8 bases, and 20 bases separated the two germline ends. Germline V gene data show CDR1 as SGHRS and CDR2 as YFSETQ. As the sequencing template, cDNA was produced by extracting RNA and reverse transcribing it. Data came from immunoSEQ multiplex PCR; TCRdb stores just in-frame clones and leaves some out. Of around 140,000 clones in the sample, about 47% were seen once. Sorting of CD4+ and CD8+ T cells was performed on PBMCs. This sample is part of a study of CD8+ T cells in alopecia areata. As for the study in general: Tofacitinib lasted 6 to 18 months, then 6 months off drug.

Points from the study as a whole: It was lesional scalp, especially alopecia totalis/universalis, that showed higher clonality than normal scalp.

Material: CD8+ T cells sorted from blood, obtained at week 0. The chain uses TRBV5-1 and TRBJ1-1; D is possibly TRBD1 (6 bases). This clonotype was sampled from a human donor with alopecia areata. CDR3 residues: CASSLEFALTGSEAFF. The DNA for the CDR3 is TGCGCCAGCAGCTTGGAGTTCGCCCTCACAGGGTCCGAAGCTTTCTTT.